This is a list of T cell receptor beta chains from one sample in a study of blood T cell repertoires in COVID-19. Repertoires were generated with immunoSEQ multiplex PCR, while TCRdb's copy carries only in-frame clones and drops some. Found here are roughly 400,000 clones, approximately 88% of them singletons; the top ten hold roughly 2%. Sample: PBMCs or T cells enriched from blood (not recorded which). The source is a woman between 35 and 50 years old with acute COVID-19. The conserved cysteine and the conserved F or W are not part of the CDR3 here.

>TRBV19
ASRTVGFNQPQH
>TRBV24-1
ATSDGRKGQNTEAF
>TRBV7-9
ASSLVQFTEAF
>TRBV3-1/TRBV3-2
ASSQDTVAGKAF
>TRBV11-3
ASSLGRDRAYEQY
>TRBV12-3/TRBV12-4
ASSPAGTEAF
>TRBV10-3
AISMGLAEADTQY
>TRBV27
ASSFATGGSETQY
>TRBV2
ASSEGGGFGNTIY
>TRBV9
ASSGTGDGNTIY
>TRBV5-1
ASSSGTGDNSPLH
>TRBV11-2
ASSLSGYSYNEQF
>TRBV7-2
ASSFPGQGFEGRGYT
>TRBV12-3/TRBV12-4
ATSDSMNTEAF
>TRBV7-6
ASSLVQSNTEAF
>TRBV9
ASTYGTAYSGANVLT
>TRBV7-2
ASSLREDRRDTQY
>TRBV5-1
ASSATGGQETQY
>TRBV23-1
ASSQTPLQGYYGYT
>TRBV19
ASSPGGGVYEQF
>TRBV19
ASSMTGSEQY
>TRBV6-5
ASALGWGLYGYT
>TRBV6-1
ASSEAGGSNQPQH
>TRBV7-2
ASSLDRLAGGRETQY
>TRBV5-1
ASSLVFGQGDEWNSPLH
>TRBV27
ASSFTLMTGGYYGYT
>TRBV2
AGERTDTQY
>TRBV27
ASSRTAYNSPLH
>TRBV5-6
ASSLDIHMNTEAF
>TRBV30
AWNQQANTEAF
>TRBV6-5
ASSQDRNTGELF
>TRBV3-1/TRBV3-2
ASSPKGAYNSPLH
>TRBV4-1
ASSQDRTGNSPLH
>TRBV7-9
ASSSRGTGRETQY
>TRBV2
ASSVASGGDTDTQY
>TRBV7-8
ASSHEARGVMNTEAF
>TRBV20-1
SAAGGAEAF
>TRBV29-1
SVRTSGFFSYNEQF
>TRBV5-1
ASSLGGRRGSYGYT
>TRBV30
AWSSRAFGGYT
>TRBV7-9
ASSPGQYQPQH
>TRBV2
ASSPRAGYNQPQH
>TRBV4-2
ASSQDLPGKSTEAF
>TRBV7-9
ASSSTGVEQY
>TRBV10-3
AISEGRGIGNTIY
>TRBV15
ATSTTTRGRNTEAF
>TRBV11-3
ASSLGAGYEQY
>TRBV2
ASSQDRGGGQPQH
>TRBV10-2
ASSRGGGNSPLH
>TRBV4-1
ASSQGIQGANEKLF
>TRBV5-4
ASSLPQGADTQY
>TRBV7-8
ASSRGTQNTEAF
>TRBV5-6
ASSSIGVYEQY
>TRBV5-6
ASSLVGAAGNTIY
>TRBV6-5
ASTGVTEGNTIY
>TRBV4-2
ASSQAGQGEHTIY
>TRBV15
ATSRSRGQSGGYT
>TRBV6-5
ASTESTGVAF
>TRBV29-1
SAGTSGGWEQY
>TRBV6-5
ASSHRGNLNTEAF